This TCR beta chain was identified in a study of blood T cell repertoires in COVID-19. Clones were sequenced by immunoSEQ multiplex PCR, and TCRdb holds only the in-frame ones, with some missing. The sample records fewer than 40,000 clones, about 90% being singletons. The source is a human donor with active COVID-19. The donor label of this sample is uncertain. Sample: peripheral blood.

The CDR3 loop reads CASSPGGQGLRETQYF. In nucleotides, the CDR3 is TGTGCCAGCAGCCCAGGCGGTCAGGGGCTCAGAGAGACCCAGTACTTC. The rearrangement links TRBV7-2 to TRBJ2-5; D possibly corresponds to TRBD1 (6 bases). Germline V gene sequence: CDR1 SGHTA, CDR2 FQGNSA. The CDR3 runs to 16 residues. V lost 5 bases, J lost 4 bases, and 20 bases lay in between.